This entry features one T cell receptor beta chain sequence. Its antigen target is currently unknown. The record has no base qualities; no much larger clone is one base away. This sample was included in a study of patients and donors after allogeneic stem cell transplantation (TCRdb year 2020). Receptors were amplified or captured by RT-PCR. These reads were obtained on a NextSeq 550. Starting from the raw public reads, TCRdb applied fastp trimming at Q25, assembled clones with MiXCR and retained in-frame beta chains. Every CDR3 protein is listed once, alongside the most common genes and DNA of its rows. The sample table holds 800,000 to 1,000,000 distinct CDR3 sequences, of which roughly 18% were seen once. The top ten hold around 5.5% of the sample. The V end loses 1 base and the J end loses 3 bases, and a stretch of 18 bases separates them. The germline V gene (reference sequence) sets CDR1 to DFQATT and CDR2 to SNEGSKA. Reading from cysteine to phenylalanine, the CDR3 counts 16 amino acids. The retained sequence is limited to the CDR3, 48 bases, with the frame set at the first base.

The TCR comes from a human donor who was either an allogeneic HSCT recipient or a stem cell or donor lymphocyte infusion donor (not recorded which). It is not recorded whose cells these are; they may come from a transplant donor. The sample comprised blood, either unsorted or a sorted T cell fraction (not recorded which). Recombination connected TRBV20-1 to TRBJ1-2; no D segment can be confidently identified. The DNA sequence is given as TGCAGTGCTAGAGCCCCTCGGGGAGGGCCCCACTATGGCTACACCTTC. The translation is CSARAPRGGPHYGYTF.